The rows below give T cell receptor beta chains drawn from one sample of a study of cytomegalovirus exposure and HLA in healthy donors. Generated by immunoSEQ multiplex PCR, the TCRdb table keeps only in-frame clones and is missing some. Among 100,000 to 150,000 clones, over 60% were seen once, and the ten largest hold roughly 2.5%. Material for sequencing was PBMCs. Receptors were obtained from a woman in her thirties or forties in good health and CMV-seropositive. The CDR3 runs from the conserved cysteine through the conserved F or W. D genes are given only for firm matches. Size is stated for part of the rows, as once, few or many counts, or as a class when the clone is expanded.

D: TRBD2; J: TRBJ2-2; V: TRBV5-1; size: few; DNA: TGCGCCAGCAGGACTAGCGGGAGTTCGGGGGAGCTGTTTTTT; CDR3: CASRTSGSSGELFF
D: NA; J: TRBJ2-3; V: TRBV19; size: NA; DNA: TGTGCCTCCGGCCTGGGAGCAGATACGCAGTATTTT; CDR3: CASGLGADTQYF
D: TRBD2; J: TRBJ2-3; V: TRBV5-1; size: NA; DNA: TGCGCCAGCAGCTTGGCGGGGGGGCGGACTAGCACAGATACGCAGTATTTT; CDR3: CASSLAGGRTSTDTQYF
D: NA; J: TRBJ1-6; V: TRBV5-4; size: NA; DNA: TGTGCCAGCAGCTTGGGGGTCCAGGGGAAGAGAGGGTCACCCCTCCACTTT; CDR3: CASSLGVQGKRGSPLHF
D: NA; J: TRBJ2-3; V: TRBV7-3; size: NA; DNA: TGTGCCAGCAGCCCGCATAGCGGTGGCACAGATACGCAGTATTTT; CDR3: CASSPHSGGTDTQYF
D: NA; J: TRBJ2-2; V: TRBV29-1; size: NA; DNA: TGCAGCGTGGTTGGGGGGTCGAACACCGGGGAGCTGTTTTTT; CDR3: CSVVGGSNTGELFF
D: NA; J: TRBJ1-2; V: TRBV7-9; size: NA; DNA: TGTGCCAGCAGCTTAGCAAACCCTGTAGATGGCTACACCTTC; CDR3: CASSLANPVDGYTF
D: NA; J: TRBJ2-3; V: TRBV5-6; size: NA; DNA: TGTGCCAGCAGCTCCGGGACTGTCTCAGATACGCAGTATTTT; CDR3: CASSSGTVSDTQYF
D: TRBD1; J: TRBJ1-2; V: TRBV5-1; size: NA; DNA: TGCGCCAGCCACCCGGGGACAGGGTCCGGCTACACCTTC; CDR3: CASHPGTGSGYTF
D: TRBD1; J: TRBJ2-1; V: TRBV2; size: NA; DNA: TGTGCCAGCAGCCAGACAGGGTTGGGCAAGTTCTTC; CDR3: CASSQTGLGKFF
D: TRBD1; J: TRBJ1-6; V: TRBV5-1; size: NA; DNA: TGCGCCAGCAGATCGGGGACAGCCAATAATTCACCCCTCCACTTT; CDR3: CASRSGTANNSPLHF
D: NA; J: TRBJ1-2; V: TRBV7-3; size: NA; DNA: TGTGCCAGCAGCTTACAGGACAGCAATGGCTACACCTTC; CDR3: CASSLQDSNGYTF
D: TRBD2; J: TRBJ2-3; V: TRBV7-9; size: few; DNA: TGTGCCAGCAGCTTAGAGGGACTAGCGGGGCTACCTTATTTT; CDR3: CASSLEGLAGLPYF
D: NA; J: TRBJ1-3; V: TRBV6-6; size: NA; DNA: TGTGCCAGCAGTCAGGAGGGGGGGACTGGAAACACCATATATTTT; CDR3: CASSQEGGTGNTIYF
D: NA; J: TRBJ1-1; V: TRBV9; size: once; DNA: TGTGCCAGCAGCGTAACCGGTAACACTGAAGCTTTCTTT; CDR3: CASSVTGNTEAFF
D: NA; J: TRBJ1-2; V: TRBV4-1; size: few; DNA: TGCGCCAGCAGCCAAGGCGACGGACTTGTCCTTGGCTACACCTTC; CDR3: CASSQGDGLVLGYTF
D: NA; J: TRBJ2-7; V: TRBV7-9; size: NA; DNA: TGTGCCAGCAGCCCAAAGGCAGGGGGGCTCTACGAGCAGTACTTC; CDR3: CASSPKAGGLYEQYF
D: TRBD1; J: TRBJ1-1; V: TRBV7-9; size: NA; DNA: TGTGCCAGCAGCCTCAAATCAGGGGGGAACACTGAAGCTTTCTTT; CDR3: CASSLKSGGNTEAFF
D: TRBD2; J: TRBJ2-1; V: TRBV19; size: NA; DNA: TGTGCCAGTAGTATGGGAGCGGGGGGCTACAATGAGCAGTTCTTC; CDR3: CASSMGAGGYNEQFF
D: TRBD1; J: TRBJ2-6; V: TRBV6-5; size: NA; DNA: TGTGCCAGCAGTAGGACAGGGGCTGGGGCCAACGTCCTGACTTTC; CDR3: CASSRTGAGANVLTF
D: NA; J: TRBJ1-1; V: TRBV10-3; size: NA; DNA: TGTGCCATCAGTCCGGACAGAGACCTCACTGAAGCTTTCTTT; CDR3: CAISPDRDLTEAFF
D: NA; J: TRBJ1-2; V: TRBV6-5; size: few; DNA: TGTGCCAGCAGTCCCTCTGACCTCAGGGATGGCTACACCTTC; CDR3: CASSPSDLRDGYTF
D: TRBD2; J: TRBJ2-3; V: TRBV4-2; size: NA; DNA: TGTGCCACTAGCGGGGGGGCCTGGGATACGCAGTATTTT; CDR3: CATSGGAWDTQYF
D: TRBD1; J: TRBJ2-2; V: TRBV19; size: NA; DNA: TGTGCCAGTAGAGAGGACAGGGCTCCTTCGGGGGAGCTGTTTTTT; CDR3: CASREDRAPSGELFF
D: NA; J: TRBJ2-2; V: TRBV9; size: once; DNA: TGTGCCAGCAGCCTCTATGGTACGAACACCGGGGAGCTGTTTTTC; CDR3: CASSLYGTNTGELFF
D: NA; J: TRBJ2-1; V: TRBV5-6; size: NA; DNA: TGTGCCAGCAGCTTATTGGCGGGGTTGGGGAATGAGCAGTTCTTC; CDR3: CASSLLAGLGNEQFF
D: TRBD1; J: TRBJ2-5; V: TRBV5-1; size: NA; DNA: TGCGCCAGCAGCAAGGGACAGGGGGTTGGAGAGACCCAGTACTTC; CDR3: CASSKGQGVGETQYF
D: NA; J: TRBJ1-1; V: TRBV29-1; size: NA; DNA: TGCAGCGTTGAACTACCGAGTGAAGCTTTCTTT; CDR3: CSVELPSEAFF
D: NA; J: TRBJ1-3; V: TRBV19; size: NA; DNA: TGTGCCAGTAGCCCCTCGCCAGGGGCACACTCTGGAAACACCATATATTTT; CDR3: CASSPSPGAHSGNTIYF
D: NA; J: TRBJ1-6; V: TRBV4-3; size: NA; DNA: TGCGCCAGCAAGGAAGAACGGGGGAATTCACCCCTCCACTTT; CDR3: CASKEERGNSPLHF
D: NA; J: TRBJ1-1; V: TRBV5-5; size: NA; DNA: TGTGCCAGCAGCTTAACAGGGATCCCTGAAGCTTTCTTT; CDR3: CASSLTGIPEAFF
D: TRBD2; J: TRBJ2-3; V: TRBV10-3; size: NA; DNA: TGTGCCATCAGTTCCAGCGGGGGGGACACAGATACGCAGTATTTT; CDR3: CAISSSGGDTDTQYF
D: TRBD1; J: TRBJ1-2; V: TRBV5-1; size: NA; DNA: TGCGCCAGCAGCCCGGGGGGGACAGGGGGCTCGAGCTATGGCTACACCTTC; CDR3: CASSPGGTGGSSYGYTF
D: TRBD1; J: TRBJ1-6; V: TRBV30; size: NA; DNA: TGTGCCTGGGCCCCCAACCTAGGACAGGGGATAAATTTGGATTCACCCCTCCACTTT; CDR3: CAWAPNLGQGINLDSPLHF
D: TRBD1; J: TRBJ1-6; V: TRBV9; size: NA; DNA: TGTGCCAGCAGCGTCGGGGGGGACAGAGATAATTCACCCCTCCACTTT; CDR3: CASSVGGDRDNSPLHF
D: NA; J: TRBJ2-3; V: TRBV29-1; size: NA; DNA: TGCAGCGTCCCGGACAGAAGGGCAGATACGCAGTATTTT; CDR3: CSVPDRRADTQYF
D: NA; J: TRBJ2-7; V: TRBV6-1; size: NA; DNA: TGTGCCAGCAGTGCCAATACAGGGACGGGGCAGTACTTC; CDR3: CASSANTGTGQYF
D: TRBD1; J: TRBJ1-4; V: TRBV6-6; size: NA; DNA: TGTGCCAGCATCAAAGGACAGGGAGGGATTGAAAAACTGTTTTTT; CDR3: CASIKGQGGIEKLFF
D: NA; J: TRBJ1-2; V: TRBV5-8; size: NA; DNA: TGTGCCAGCAGCTTTCCCAGGGCATTTCAGATAGGCTACACCTTC; CDR3: CASSFPRAFQIGYTF
D: TRBD1; J: TRBJ2-7; V: TRBV13; size: few; DNA: TGTGCCAGCAGCTTTGCGACAGGGTACGAGCAGTACTTC; CDR3: CASSFATGYEQYF
D: TRBD1; J: TRBJ1-6; V: TRBV5-7; size: NA; DNA: TGTGCCAGCAGCTCCGTAATACAGGGGTTCTCTACACCCCTCCACTTT; CDR3: CASSSVIQGFSTPLHF
D: NA; J: TRBJ1-2; V: TRBV7-9; size: once; DNA: TGTGCCAGCAGCTCCTGGGAGCGTGGCTACACCTTC; CDR3: CASSSWERGYTF
D: TRBD1; J: TRBJ1-5; V: TRBV18; size: NA; DNA: TGTGCCAGCTCACAACAGGGGGCGACGGTCAATCAGCCCCAGCATTTT; CDR3: CASSQQGATVNQPQHF
D: TRBD1; J: TRBJ1-4; V: TRBV6-1; size: many; DNA: TGTGCCAGCAGTGACCCCCGGACAGGGGTTGGGAAACTGTTTTTT; CDR3: CASSDPRTGVGKLFF
D: NA; J: TRBJ2-7; V: TRBV21-1; size: NA; DNA: TGTGCCAGCAGCAAAGAGGGGCGCGAGCAGTACTTC; CDR3: CASSKEGREQYF
D: TRBD2; J: TRBJ2-7; V: TRBV6-6; size: NA; DNA: TGTGCCAGCAGAGATGGGAGCGGGGCTCGAGAGCAGTACTTC; CDR3: CASRDGSGAREQYF
D: TRBD2; J: TRBJ2-1; V: TRBV5-4; size: NA; DNA: TGTGCCAGCAGCTTGGTCGCGGGGGGCCGCAATGAGCAGTTCTTC; CDR3: CASSLVAGGRNEQFF
D: NA; J: TRBJ2-5; V: TRBV29-1; size: NA; DNA: TGCAGCGTTGACCCGGGGAGCCTCCAAGAGACCCAGTACTTC; CDR3: CSVDPGSLQETQYF
D: NA; J: TRBJ2-5; V: TRBV29-1; size: NA; DNA: TGCAGCGTTGTGGGGCGTGGAGGGACTTCCCAAGAGACCCAGTACTTC; CDR3: CSVVGRGGTSQETQYF
D: NA; J: TRBJ2-7; V: TRBV5-6; size: NA; DNA: TGTGCCAGCAGTCTTGGGTCCGGGGGTGAGTACTTC; CDR3: CASSLGSGGEYF
D: NA; J: TRBJ1-1; V: TRBV19; size: few; DNA: TGTGCCACGACACCCTCTGGTAGGGGTGCCCCTACTGAAGCTTTCTTT; CDR3: CATTPSGRGAPTEAFF
D: NA; J: TRBJ1-1; V: TRBV19; size: NA; DNA: TGTGCCAGTAGTATTAGCGGGGCAGGTGTCGTGAACACTGAAGCTTTCTTT; CDR3: CASSISGAGVVNTEAFF
D: NA; J: TRBJ2-3; V: TRBV4-2; size: few; DNA: TGTGCCAGCAGCCAAGATCTTATGGTGGCCGGGTGGATGGATACGCAGTATTTT; CDR3: CASSQDLMVAGWMDTQYF
D: NA; J: TRBJ1-3; V: TRBV5-1; size: NA; DNA: TGCGCCAGCAGCTTGTCCCAACCAGGCTCCTTCTCTGGAAACACCATATATTTT; CDR3: CASSLSQPGSFSGNTIYF